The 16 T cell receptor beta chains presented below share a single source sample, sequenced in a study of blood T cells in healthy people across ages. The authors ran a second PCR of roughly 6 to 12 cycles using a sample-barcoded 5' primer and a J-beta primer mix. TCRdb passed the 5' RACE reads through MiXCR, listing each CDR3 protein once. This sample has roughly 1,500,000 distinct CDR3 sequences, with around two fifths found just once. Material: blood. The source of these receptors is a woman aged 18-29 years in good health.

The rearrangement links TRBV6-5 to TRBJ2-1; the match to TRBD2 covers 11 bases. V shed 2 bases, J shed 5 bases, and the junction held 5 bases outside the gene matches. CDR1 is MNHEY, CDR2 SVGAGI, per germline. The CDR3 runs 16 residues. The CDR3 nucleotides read TGTGCCAGCAGTTACGGGGTAGCGGGAGGGCACAATGAGCAGTTCTTC. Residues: CASSYGVAGGHNEQFF.

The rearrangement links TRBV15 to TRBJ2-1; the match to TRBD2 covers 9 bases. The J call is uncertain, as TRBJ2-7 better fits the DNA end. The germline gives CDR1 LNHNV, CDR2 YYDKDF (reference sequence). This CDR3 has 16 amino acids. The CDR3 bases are TGTGCCACCAGCGTGGGTAGCGGGGGATCCTACAATGAGCAGTACTTC. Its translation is CATSVGSGGSYNEQYF.

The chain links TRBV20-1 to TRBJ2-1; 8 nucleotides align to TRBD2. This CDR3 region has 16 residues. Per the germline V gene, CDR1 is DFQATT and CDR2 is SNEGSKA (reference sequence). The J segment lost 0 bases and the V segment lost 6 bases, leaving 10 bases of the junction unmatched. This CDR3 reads CSASGTGTSSYNEQFF. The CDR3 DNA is TGCAGTGCCAGCGGGACGGGGACTAGCTCCTACAATGAGCAGTTCTTC.

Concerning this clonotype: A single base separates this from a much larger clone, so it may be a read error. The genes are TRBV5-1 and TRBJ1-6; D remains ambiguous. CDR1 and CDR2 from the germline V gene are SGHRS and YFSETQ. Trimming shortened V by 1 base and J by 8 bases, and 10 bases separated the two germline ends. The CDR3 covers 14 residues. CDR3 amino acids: CASSLRPEDSPLHF. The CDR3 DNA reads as TGCGCCAGCAGCTTGCGGCCCGAAGATTCACCCCTCCACTTT.

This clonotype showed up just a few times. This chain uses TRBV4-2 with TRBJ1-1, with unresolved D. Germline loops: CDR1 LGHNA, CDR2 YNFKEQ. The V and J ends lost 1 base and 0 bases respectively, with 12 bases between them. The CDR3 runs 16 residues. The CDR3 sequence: CASSQASQNMNTEAFF. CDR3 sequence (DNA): TGTGCCAGCAGCCAAGCTTCGCAGAACATGAACACTGAAGCTTTCTTT.

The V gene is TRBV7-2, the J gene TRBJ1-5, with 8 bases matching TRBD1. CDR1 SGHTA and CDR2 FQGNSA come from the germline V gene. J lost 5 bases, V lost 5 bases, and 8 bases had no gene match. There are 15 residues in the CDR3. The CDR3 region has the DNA TGTGCCAGCAGCGCGGGACAGGCCAAGCATCAGCCCCAGCATTTT. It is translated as CASSAGQAKHQPQHF. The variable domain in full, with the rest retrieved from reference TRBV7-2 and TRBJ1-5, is GAGVSQSPSNKVTEKGKDVELRCDPISGHTALYWYRQSLGQGLEFLIYFQGNSAPDKSGLPSDRFSAERTGGSVSTLTIQRTQQEDSAVYLCASSAGQAKHQPQHFGDGTRLSIL.

The CDR3 protein is CASRPRERDQLVGQYF. The CDR3, as DNA: TGTGCAAGTCGCCCACGGGAGCGGGACCAACTTGTCGGGCAGTACTTC. This chain uses TRBV12-2 with TRBJ2-5; TRBD2 reflects the table's D call only, with no check against the DNA. TRBV12-2 is marked as a pseudogene. The CDR3 has 16 amino acids.

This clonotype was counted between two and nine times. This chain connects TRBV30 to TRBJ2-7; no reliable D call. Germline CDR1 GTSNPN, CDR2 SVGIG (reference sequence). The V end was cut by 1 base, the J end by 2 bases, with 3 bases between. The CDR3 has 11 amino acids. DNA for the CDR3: TGTGCCTGGAGTGCCACCTACGAGCAGTACTTC. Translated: CAWSATYEQYF. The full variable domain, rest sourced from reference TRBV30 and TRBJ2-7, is SQTIHQWPATLVQPVGSPLSLECTVEGTSNPNLYWYRQAAGRGLQLLFYSVGIGQISSEVPQNLSASRPQDRQFILSSKKLLLSDSGFYLCAWSATYEQYFGPGTRLTVT.

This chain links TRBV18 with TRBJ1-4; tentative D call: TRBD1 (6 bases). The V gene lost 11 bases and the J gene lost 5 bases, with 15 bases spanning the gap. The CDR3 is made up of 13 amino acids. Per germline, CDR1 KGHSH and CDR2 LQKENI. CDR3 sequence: CAGRRDTNEKLFF. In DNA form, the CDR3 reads TGTGCCGGACGACGGGACACCAATGAAAAACTGTTTTTT. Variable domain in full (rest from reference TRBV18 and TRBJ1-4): NAGVMQNPRHLVRRRGQEARLRCSPMKGHSHVYWYRQLPEEGLKFMVYLQKENIIDESGMPKERFSAEFPKEGPSILRIQQVVRGDSAAYFCAGRRDTNEKLFFGSGTQLSVL.

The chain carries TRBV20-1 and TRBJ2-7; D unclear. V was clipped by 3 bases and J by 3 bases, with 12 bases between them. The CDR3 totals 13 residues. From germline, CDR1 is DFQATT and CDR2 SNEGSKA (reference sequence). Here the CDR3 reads CSARAQSDYEQYF. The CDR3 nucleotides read TGCAGTGCTAGGGCACAATCAGACTACGAGCAGTACTTC.

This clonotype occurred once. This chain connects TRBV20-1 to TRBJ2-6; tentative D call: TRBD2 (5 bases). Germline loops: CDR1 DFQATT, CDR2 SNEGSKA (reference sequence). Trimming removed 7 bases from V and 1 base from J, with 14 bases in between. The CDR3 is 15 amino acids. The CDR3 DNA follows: TGCAGTGTTAGCATTGGGGAGTCTGGGGCCAACGTCCTGACTTTC. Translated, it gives CSVSIGESGANVLTF.

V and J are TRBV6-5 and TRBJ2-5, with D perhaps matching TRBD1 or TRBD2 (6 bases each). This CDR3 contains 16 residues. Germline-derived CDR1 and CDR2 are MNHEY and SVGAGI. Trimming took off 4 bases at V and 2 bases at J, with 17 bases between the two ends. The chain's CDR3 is CASSSLGGRSQETQYF. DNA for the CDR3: TGTGCCAGCAGTTCTTTAGGGGGGCGATCACAAGAGACCCAGTACTTC.

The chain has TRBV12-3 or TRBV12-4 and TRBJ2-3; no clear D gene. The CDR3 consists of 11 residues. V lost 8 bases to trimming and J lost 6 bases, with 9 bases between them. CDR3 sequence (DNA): TGTGCCAGCGGAAATGGGGATACGCAGTATTTT. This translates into CASGNGDTQYF.

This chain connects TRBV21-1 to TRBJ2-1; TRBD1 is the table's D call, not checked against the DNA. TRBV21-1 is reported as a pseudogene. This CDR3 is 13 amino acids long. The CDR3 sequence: CASSKHGGDEQFF. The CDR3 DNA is TGTGCCAGCAGCAAACATGGGGGGGATGAGCAGTTCTTC.

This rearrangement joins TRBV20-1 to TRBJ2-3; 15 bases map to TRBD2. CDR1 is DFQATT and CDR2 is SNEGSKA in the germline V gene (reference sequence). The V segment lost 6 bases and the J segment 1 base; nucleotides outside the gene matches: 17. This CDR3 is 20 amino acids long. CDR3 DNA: TGCAGTGCAAGTGAACCCCGGACTAGCGGGAGGGCCGAAGGCACAGATACGCAGTATTTT. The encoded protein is CSASEPRTSGRAEGTDTQYF.

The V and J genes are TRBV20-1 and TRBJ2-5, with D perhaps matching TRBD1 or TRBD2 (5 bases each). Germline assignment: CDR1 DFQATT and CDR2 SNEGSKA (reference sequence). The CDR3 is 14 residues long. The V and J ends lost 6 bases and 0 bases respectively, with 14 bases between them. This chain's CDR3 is CSADTGTHQETQYF. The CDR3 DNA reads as TGCAGTGCGGACACCGGGACCCACCAAGAGACCCAGTACTTC.